The sequence of this T cell receptor (beta chain) was determined in a study of blood T cell repertoires in COVID-19. Study at large: COVID-19 samples, acute and convalescent, were from the United States, Italy and Spain. From T cells, B-cell-depleted T cells, or PBMCs came the material, which was cDNA or gDNA.

Original processing notes: Reference gene primer amplification yielded estimated nucleated cell counts. Assay: immunoSEQ multiplex PCR; the TCRdb copy retains only in-frame clones and omits some. V and J calls and clone size are as listed in that table; D and trimming were resolved from the DNA. The table has about 110,000 clones, 80% to 90% seen once. This clone was found once. This CDR3 comprises 14 residues. CDR1 and CDR2 (germline): SGHNT, YYREEE (reference sequence). The V and J ends lost 3 bases and 0 bases respectively, with 4 bases between them. The receptor was derived from a woman in her forties or fifties with active or convalescent COVID-19. V is TRBV5-4 and J is TRBJ1-6; D remains ambiguous. The specimen sequenced was peripheral blood. This chain's CDR3 is CASSWASYNSPLHF. The DNA for the CDR3 is TGTGCCAGCAGCTGGGCCTCCTATAATTCACCCCTCCACTTT.